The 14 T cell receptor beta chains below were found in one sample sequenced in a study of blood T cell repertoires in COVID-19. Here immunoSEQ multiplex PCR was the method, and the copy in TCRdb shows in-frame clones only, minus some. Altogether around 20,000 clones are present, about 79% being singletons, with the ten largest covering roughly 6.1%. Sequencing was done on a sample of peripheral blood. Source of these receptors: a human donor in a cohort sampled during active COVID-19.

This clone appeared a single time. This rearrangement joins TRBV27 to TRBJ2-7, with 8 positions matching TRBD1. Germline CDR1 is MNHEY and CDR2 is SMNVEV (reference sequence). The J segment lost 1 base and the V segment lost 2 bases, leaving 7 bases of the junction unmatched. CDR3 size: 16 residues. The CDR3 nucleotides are TGTGCCAGCAGTTTAGGCCCGGGACAGGCTTCCTACGAGCAGTACTTC. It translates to CASSLGPGQASYEQYF.

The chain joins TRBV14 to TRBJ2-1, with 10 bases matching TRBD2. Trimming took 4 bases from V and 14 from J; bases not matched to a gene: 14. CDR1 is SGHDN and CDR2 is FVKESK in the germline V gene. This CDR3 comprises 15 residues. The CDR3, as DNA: TGTGCCAGCAGCCCCCTGGCAGGAGCGGGAGGGCCAGAGTTCTTC. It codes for CASSPLAGAGGPEFF.

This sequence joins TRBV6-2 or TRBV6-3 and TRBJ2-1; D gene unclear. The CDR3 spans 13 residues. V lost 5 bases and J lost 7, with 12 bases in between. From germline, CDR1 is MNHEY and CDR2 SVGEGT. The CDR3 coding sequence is TGTGCCAGCAGTACGAGCGAAAGGAATGAGCAGTTCTTC. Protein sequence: CASSTSERNEQFF.

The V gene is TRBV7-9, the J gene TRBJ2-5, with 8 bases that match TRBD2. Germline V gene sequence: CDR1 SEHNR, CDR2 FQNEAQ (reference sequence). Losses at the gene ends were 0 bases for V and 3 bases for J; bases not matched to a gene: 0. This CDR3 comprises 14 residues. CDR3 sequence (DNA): TGTGCCAGCAGCTTAGCTAGCGGGAAAGAGACCCAGTACTTC. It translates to CASSLASGKETQYF.

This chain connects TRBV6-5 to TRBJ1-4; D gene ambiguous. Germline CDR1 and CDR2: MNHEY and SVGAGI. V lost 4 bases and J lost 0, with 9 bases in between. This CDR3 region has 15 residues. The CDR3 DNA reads TGTGCCAGCAGTTCGAGTTTTGCAACTAATGAAAAACTGTTTTTT. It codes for CASSSSFATNEKLFF.

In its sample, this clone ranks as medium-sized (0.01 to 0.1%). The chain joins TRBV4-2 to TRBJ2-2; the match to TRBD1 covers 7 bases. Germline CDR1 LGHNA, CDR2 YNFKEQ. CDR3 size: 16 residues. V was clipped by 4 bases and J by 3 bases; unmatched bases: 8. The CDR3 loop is CASSPKTTGDTGELFF. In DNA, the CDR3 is TGTGCCAGCAGCCCAAAAACCACAGGGGACACCGGGGAGCTGTTTTTT.

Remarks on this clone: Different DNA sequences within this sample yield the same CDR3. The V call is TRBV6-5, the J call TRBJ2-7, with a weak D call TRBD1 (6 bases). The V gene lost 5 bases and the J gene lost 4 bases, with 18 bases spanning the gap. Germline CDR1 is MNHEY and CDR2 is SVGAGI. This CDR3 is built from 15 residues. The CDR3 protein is CASSPTTGQMYEQYF. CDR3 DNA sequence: TGTGCCAGCAGTCCCACTACAGGGCAGATGTACGAGCAGTACTTC.

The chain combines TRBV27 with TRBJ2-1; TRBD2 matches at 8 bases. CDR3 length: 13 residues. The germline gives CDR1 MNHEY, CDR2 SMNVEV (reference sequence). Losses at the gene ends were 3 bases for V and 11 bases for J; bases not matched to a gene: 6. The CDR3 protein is CASSFPGGEKQFF. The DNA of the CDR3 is TGTGCCAGCAGTTTTCCGGGAGGGGAAAAGCAGTTCTTC.

CDR3 DNA sequence: TGCGCCAGCAGCCACTATCAAGCGGGAGGGCCGGGTCAGTTCTTC. The encoded protein is CASSHYQAGGPGQFF. The chain employs TRBV4-3 and TRBJ2-1; TRBD2 agrees at 10 bases. J gave up 13 bases and V 3 bases, and 12 bases lay outside the gene matches. The CDR3 sequence is 15 residues long. Per germline, CDR1 LGHNA and CDR2 YSLEER.

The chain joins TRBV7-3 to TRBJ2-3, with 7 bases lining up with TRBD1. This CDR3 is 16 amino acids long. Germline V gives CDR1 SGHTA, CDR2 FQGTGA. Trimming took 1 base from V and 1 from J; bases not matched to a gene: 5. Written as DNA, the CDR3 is TGTGCCAGCAGCTTAAAACCCGGACAGGGCACAGATACGCAGTATTTT. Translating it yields CASSLKPGQGTDTQYF.

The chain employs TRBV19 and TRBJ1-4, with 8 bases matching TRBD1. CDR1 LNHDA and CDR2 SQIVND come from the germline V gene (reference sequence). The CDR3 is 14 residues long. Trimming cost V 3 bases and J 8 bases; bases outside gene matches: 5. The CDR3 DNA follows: TGTGCCAGTAGTATCCCGACAGGGGTCGAAAAACTGTTTTTT. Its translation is CASSIPTGVEKLFF.

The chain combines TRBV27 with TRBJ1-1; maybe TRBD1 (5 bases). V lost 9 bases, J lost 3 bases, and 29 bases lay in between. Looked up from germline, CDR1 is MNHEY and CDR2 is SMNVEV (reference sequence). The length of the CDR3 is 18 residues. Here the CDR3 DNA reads TGTGCCAGTAAAATATCCAGGGTGTTGTTAGTTGGGGACACTGAAGCTTTCTTT. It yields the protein CASKISRVLLVGDTEAFF.

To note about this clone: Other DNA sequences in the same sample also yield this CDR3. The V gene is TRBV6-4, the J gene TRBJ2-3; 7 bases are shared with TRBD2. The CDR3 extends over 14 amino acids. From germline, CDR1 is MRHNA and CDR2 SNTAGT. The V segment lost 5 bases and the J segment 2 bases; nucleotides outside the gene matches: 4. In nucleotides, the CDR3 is TGTGCCAGCAGTCCCAGCGGGATCACAGATACGCAGTATTTT. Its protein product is CASSPSGITDTQYF.

The CDR3 DNA is TGTGCCAGCAGTTTCCGGGACAGGGTACACGGGGAGCTGTTTTTT. Protein sequence: CASSFRDRVHGELFF. V and J are TRBV27 and TRBJ2-2; 9 bases map to TRBD1. J gave up 7 bases and V 3 bases, and 6 bases lay outside the gene matches. CDR1 is MNHEY and CDR2 is SMNVEV in the germline V gene (reference sequence). This CDR3 contains 15 residues.